This entry concerns a single T cell receptor beta chain. The record originates from a study of blood T cell repertoires in COVID-19. Study at large: Material from acute and convalescent COVID-19 was sourced from the United States, Italy and Spain. Nucleic acid was either cDNA or gDNA, and it came from T cells, B-cell-depleted T cells, or PBMCs.

J was trimmed by 4 bases and V by 3 bases; bases with no gene match: 7. This CDR3 is built from 17 residues. Germline V gene lookup returns CDR1 KGHDR and CDR2 SFDVKD. Per the authors' pipeline: Amplification of reference gene primers was used by the study to estimate nucleated cell counts. Profiled with immunoSEQ multiplex PCR; TCRdb holds only in-frame clones, not every one. Clonal size and the V and J genes are those of that table, whereas D and trimming came from the DNA. Among under 350,000 clones listed, over 75% were seen once. The sequencing sample was made of peripheral blood. This clonotype was sampled from a woman in her 70s with acute or convalescent COVID-19. The rearrangement links TRBV24-1 to TRBJ2-2; 10 nucleotides align to TRBD1. CDR3: CATSDPTGGAGTGELFF. CDR3 bases: TGTGCCACCAGTGATCCGACAGGGGGCGCGGGCACCGGGGAGCTGTTTTTT.